This passage covers 4 T cell receptor beta chains from one sample sequenced in a study of T cell responses to AZD1222 COVID-19 vaccine. Measured with immunoSEQ multiplex PCR; TCRdb has only the in-frame clones, and not every one. The sample lists approximately 100,000 clones; just under 90% were seen once. This specimen consisted of peripheral blood, obtained on day 0 of AZD1222 vaccination. The receptors were sampled from an adult in good health.

Concerning this clone: An end of the junction differs from the germline gene, which may be a read error. The rearrangement uses TRBV7-7 and TRBJ2-5; D is unresolved. This CDR3 spans 15 amino acids. The germline V gene has CDR1 SSHAT and CDR2 FNYEAQ (reference sequence). The CDR3 is CASSLAPAEQEAQYF. The DNA for the CDR3 is TGTGCTAGCAGCTTAGCCCCCGCGGAGCAAGAGGCCCAGTACTTC.

This chain uses TRBV4-2 with TRBJ2-7; D not certain. The CDR3 contains 13 residues. V was cut by 2 bases and J by 4 bases, with 9 bases left in between. CDR1 is LGHNA, CDR2 YNFKEQ, per germline. The CDR3 sequence: CASSQPGRYEQYF. DNA for the CDR3: TGTGCCAGCAGCCAACCGGGCCGATACGAGCAGTACTTC.

The table lists this clone with a count of one. The chain is built from TRBV7-2 and TRBJ2-5; possibly TRBD1 or TRBD2 for D (6 bases each). V was shortened by 3 bases and J by 4 bases, with 12 bases between the two germline ends. The CDR3 runs 14 residues. The V gene's germline CDR1 is SGHTA and CDR2 FQGNSA. The CDR3 DNA reads as TGTGCCAGCAGCTTGCCGGGGGCGGGAGAGACCCAGTACTTC. This gives the protein CASSLPGAGETQYF.

The chain carries TRBV7-3 and TRBJ1-1; no firm D call. There are 13 residues in the CDR3. Germline assignment: CDR1 SGHTA and CDR2 FQGTGA. V dropped 2 bases and J dropped 7 bases, with 11 bases sitting between them. The CDR3 protein is CASSLYRKDEAFF. CDR3 bases: TGTGCCAGCAGCTTATACAGAAAAGATGAAGCTTTCTTT.